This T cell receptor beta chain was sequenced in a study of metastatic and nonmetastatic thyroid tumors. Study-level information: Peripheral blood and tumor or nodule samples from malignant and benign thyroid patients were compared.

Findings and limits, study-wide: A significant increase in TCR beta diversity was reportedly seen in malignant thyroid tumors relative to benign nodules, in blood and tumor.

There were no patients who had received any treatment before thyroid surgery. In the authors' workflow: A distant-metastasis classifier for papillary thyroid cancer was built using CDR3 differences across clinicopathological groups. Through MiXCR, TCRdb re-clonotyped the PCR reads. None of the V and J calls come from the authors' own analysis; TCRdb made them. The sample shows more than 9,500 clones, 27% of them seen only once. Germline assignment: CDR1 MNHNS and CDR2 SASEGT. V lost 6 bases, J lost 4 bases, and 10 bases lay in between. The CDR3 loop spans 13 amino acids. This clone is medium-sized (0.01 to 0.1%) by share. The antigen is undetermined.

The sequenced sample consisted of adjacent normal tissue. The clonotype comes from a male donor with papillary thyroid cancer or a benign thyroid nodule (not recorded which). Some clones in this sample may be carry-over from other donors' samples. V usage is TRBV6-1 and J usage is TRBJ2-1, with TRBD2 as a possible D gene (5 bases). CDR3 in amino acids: CASRKDFYNEQFF. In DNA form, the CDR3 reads TGTGCCAGCAGGAAGGACTTTTACAATGAGCAGTTCTTC.